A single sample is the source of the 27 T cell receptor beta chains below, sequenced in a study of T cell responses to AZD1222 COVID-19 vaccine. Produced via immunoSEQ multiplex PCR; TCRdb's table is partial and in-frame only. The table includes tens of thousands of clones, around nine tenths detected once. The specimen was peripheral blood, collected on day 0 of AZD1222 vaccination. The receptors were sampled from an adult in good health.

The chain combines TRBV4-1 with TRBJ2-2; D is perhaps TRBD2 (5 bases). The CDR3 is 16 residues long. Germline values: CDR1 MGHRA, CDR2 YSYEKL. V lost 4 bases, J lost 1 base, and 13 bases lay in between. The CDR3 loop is CASSREFPMNTGELFF. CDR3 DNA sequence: TGCGCCAGCAGCCGGGAGTTCCCAATGAACACCGGGGAGCTGTTTTTT.

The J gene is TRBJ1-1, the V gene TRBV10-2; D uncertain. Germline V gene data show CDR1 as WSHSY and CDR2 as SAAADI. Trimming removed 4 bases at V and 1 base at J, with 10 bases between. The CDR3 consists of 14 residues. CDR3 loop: CASSGGLRNTEAFF. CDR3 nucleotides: TGCGCCAGCAGTGGGGGTCTAAGGAACACTGAAGCTTTCTTT.

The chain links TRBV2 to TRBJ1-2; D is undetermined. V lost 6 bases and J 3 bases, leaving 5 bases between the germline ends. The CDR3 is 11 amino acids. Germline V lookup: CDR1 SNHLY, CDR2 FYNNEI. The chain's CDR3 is CASSPYYGYTF. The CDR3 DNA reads TGTGCCAGCAGCCCCTACTATGGCTACACCTTC.

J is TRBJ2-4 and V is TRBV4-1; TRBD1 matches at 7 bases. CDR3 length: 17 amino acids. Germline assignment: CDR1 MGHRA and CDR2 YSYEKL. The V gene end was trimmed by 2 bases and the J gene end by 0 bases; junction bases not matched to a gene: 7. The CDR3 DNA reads TGCGCCAGCAGCCAACCGGGACAGAATATAGCCAAAAACATTCAGTACTTC. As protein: CASSQPGQNIAKNIQYF.

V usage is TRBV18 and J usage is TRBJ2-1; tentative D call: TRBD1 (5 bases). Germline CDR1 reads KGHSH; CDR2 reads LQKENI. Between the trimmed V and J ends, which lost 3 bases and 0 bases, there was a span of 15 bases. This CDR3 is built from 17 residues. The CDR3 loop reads CASSPRTDRSSYNEQFF. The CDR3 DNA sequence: TGTGCCAGCTCACCGAGGACCGACAGAAGCTCCTACAATGAGCAGTTCTTC.

CDR3 in DNA: TGTGCCATCAGTGTCCTAGCGGGGGGCGCCTACAATGAGCAGTTCTTC. Translating it yields CAISVLAGGAYNEQFF. This chain links TRBV10-3 with TRBJ2-1; 11 bases agree with TRBD2. J lost 2 bases, V lost 4 bases, and 4 bases had no gene match. In germline, CDR1 is ENHRY, CDR2 SYGVKD. The CDR3 consists of 16 residues.

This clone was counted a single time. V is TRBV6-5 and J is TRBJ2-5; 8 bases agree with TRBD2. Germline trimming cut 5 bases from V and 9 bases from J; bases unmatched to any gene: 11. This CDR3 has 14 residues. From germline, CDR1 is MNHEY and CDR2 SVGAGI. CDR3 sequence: CASSRNPRGGAQYF. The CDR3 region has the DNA TGTGCCAGCAGTCGAAATCCCCGGGGGGGGGCCCAGTACTTC.

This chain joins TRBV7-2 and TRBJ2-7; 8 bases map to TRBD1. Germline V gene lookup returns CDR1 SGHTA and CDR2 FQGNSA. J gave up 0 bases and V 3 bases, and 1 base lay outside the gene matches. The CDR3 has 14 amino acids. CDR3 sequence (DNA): TGTGCCAGCAGCTTGGACAGGGTCTCCTACGAGCAGTACTTC. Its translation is CASSLDRVSYEQYF.

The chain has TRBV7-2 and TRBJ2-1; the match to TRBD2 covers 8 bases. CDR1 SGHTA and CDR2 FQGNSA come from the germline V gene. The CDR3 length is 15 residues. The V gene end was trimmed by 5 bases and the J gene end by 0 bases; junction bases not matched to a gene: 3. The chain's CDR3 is CASSPAGVSYNEQFF. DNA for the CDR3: TGTGCCAGCAGCCCAGCGGGGGTCTCCTACAATGAGCAGTTCTTC.

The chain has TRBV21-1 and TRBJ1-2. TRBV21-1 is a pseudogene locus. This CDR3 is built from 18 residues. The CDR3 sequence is CASSQEGEGESLYYGYTF. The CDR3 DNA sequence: TGTGCCAGCAGTCAAGAAGGGGAGGGGGAGTCCCTATACTATGGCTACACCTTC.

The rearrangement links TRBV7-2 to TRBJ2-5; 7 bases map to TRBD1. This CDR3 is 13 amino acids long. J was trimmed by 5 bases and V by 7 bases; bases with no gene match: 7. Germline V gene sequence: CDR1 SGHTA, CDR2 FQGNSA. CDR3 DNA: TGTGCCAGCAAAGGGGGCGTTGGGGAGACCCAGTACTTC. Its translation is CASKGGVGETQYF.

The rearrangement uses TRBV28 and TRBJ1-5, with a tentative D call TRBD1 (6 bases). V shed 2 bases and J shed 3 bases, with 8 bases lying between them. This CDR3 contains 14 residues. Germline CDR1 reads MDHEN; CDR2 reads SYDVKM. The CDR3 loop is CASSLGGPNQPQHF. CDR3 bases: TGTGCCAGCAGTTTAGGGGGCCCCAATCAGCCCCAGCATTTT.

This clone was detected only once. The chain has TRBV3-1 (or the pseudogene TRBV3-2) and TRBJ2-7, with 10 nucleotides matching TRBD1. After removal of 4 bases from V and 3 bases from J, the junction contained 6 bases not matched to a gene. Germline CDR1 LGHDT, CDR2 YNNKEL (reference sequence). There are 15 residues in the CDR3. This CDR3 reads CASSPIGTGDYEQYF. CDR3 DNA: TGTGCCAGCAGCCCTATAGGGACAGGGGACTACGAGCAGTACTTC.

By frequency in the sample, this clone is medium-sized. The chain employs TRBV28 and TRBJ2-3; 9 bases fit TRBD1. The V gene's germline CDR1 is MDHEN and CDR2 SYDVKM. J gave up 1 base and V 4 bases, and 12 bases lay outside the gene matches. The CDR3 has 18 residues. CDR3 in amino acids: CASSSLRTGDKGTDTQYF. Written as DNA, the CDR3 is TGTGCCAGCAGTTCTCTTCGGACAGGGGACAAGGGCACAGATACGCAGTATTTT.

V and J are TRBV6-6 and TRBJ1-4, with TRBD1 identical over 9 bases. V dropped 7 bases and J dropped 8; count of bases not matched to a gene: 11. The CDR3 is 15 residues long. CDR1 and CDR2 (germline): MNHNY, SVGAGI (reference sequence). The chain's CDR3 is CASIRTGDIEEKLFF. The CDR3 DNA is TGTGCCAGCATTAGGACAGGGGATATTGAGGAAAAACTGTTTTTT.

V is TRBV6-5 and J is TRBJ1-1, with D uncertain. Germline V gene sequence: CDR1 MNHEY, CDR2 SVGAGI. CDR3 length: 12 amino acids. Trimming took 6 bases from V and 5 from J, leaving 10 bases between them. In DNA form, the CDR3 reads TGTGCCAGCAGACCCGCGGGGACTGAAGCTTTCTTT. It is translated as CASRPAGTEAFF.

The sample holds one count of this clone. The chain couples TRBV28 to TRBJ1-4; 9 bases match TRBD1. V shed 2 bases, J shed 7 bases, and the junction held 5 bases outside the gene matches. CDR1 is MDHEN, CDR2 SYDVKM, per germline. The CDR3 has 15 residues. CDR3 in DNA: TGTGCCAGCAGTTTACACCGACAGGGGGGTGAAAAACTGTTTTTT. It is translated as CASSLHRQGGEKLFF.

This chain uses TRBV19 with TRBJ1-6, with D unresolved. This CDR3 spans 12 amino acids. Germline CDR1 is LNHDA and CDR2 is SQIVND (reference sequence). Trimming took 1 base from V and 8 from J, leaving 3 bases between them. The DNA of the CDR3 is TGTGCCAGTAGTATAGGGGATTCACCCCTCCACTTT. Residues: CASSIGDSPLHF.

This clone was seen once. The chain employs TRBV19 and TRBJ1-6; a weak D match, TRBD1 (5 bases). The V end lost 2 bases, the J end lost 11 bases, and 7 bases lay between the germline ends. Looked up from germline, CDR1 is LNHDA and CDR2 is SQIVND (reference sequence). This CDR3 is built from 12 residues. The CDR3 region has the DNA TGTGCCAGTAGTATACAGGGTCCACCCCTCCACTTT. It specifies CASSIQGPPLHF.

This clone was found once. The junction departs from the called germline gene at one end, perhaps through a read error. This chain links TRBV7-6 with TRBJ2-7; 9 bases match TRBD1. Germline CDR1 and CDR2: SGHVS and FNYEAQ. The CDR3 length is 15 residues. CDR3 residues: CASSLGDRARHEQYF. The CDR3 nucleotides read TGTGCCAGCAGTTTAGGGGACAGGGCAAGGCACGAGCAGTACTTC.

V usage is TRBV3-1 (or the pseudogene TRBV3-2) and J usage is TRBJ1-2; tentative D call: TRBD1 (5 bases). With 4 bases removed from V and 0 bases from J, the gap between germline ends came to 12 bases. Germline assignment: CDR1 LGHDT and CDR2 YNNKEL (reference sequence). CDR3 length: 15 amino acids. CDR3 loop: CASSPGPGANYGYTF. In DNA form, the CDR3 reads TGTGCCAGCAGCCCAGGGCCCGGGGCTAACTATGGCTACACCTTC.

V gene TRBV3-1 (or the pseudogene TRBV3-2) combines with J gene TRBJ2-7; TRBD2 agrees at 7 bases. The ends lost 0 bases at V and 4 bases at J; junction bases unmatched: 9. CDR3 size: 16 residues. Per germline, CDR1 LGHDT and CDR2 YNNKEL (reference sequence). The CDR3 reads CASSQDRGVKGYEQYF. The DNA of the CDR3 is TGTGCCAGCAGCCAAGATCGGGGGGTGAAGGGATACGAGCAGTACTTC.

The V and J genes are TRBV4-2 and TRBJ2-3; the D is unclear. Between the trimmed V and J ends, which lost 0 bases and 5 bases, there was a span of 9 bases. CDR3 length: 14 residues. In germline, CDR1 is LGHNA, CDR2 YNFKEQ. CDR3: CASSQEAPLDTQYF. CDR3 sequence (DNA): TGTGCCAGCAGCCAAGAGGCCCCTCTAGATACGCAGTATTTT.

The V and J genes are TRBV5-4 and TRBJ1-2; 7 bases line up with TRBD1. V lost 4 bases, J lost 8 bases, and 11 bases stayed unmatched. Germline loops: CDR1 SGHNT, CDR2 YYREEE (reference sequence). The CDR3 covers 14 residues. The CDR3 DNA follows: TGTGCCAGCAGCCTTCAAGACAGGGTCGTAGGCTACACCTTC. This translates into CASSLQDRVVGYTF.

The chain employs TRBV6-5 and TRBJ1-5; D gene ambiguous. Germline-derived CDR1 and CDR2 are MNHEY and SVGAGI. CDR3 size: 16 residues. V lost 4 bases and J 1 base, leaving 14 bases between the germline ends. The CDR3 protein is CASSSVGGISNQPQHF. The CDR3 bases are TGTGCCAGCAGTTCGGTAGGTGGAATCAGCAATCAGCCCCAGCATTTT.

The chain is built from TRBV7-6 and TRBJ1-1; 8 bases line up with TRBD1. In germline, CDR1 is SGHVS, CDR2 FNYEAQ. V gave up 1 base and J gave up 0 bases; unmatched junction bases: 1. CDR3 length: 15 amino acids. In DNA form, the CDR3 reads TGTGCCAGCAGCTTAGGGACAGGGATGAACACTGAAGCTTTCTTT. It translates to CASSLGTGMNTEAFF.

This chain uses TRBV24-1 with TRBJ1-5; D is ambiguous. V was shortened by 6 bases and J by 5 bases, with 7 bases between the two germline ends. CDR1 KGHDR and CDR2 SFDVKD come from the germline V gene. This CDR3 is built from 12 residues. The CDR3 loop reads CATSFGDQPQHF. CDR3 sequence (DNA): TGTGCCACCAGTTTTGGGGATCAGCCCCAGCATTTT.